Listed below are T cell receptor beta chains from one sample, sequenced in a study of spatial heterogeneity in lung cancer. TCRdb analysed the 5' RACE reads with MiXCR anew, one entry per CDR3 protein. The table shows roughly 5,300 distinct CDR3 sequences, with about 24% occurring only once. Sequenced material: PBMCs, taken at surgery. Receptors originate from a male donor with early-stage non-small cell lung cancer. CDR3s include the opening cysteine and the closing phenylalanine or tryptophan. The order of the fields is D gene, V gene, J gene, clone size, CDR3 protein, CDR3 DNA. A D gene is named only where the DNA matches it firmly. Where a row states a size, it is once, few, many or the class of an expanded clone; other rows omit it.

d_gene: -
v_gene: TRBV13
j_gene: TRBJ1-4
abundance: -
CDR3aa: CASSLDRGFNEKLFF
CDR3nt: TGTGCCAGCAGCTTAGACAGAGGATTTAATGAAAAACTGTTTTTT

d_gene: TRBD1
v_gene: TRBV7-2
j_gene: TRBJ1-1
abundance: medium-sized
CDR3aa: CASSPYRGDYTEAFF
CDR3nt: TGTGCCAGCAGCCCTTACAGGGGCGATTACACTGAAGCTTTCTTT

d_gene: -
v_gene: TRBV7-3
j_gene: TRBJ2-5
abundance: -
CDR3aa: CASSLGRQETQYF
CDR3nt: TGTGCCAGCAGCTTAGGGCGCCAAGAGACCCAGTACTTC

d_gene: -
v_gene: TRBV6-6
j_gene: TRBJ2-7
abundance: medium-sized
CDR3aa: CASSTQLKEQYF
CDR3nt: TGTGCCAGCAGTACGCAATTAAAGGAGCAGTACTTC

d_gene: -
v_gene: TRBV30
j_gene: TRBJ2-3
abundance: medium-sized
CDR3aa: CAWVFTGTDTQYF
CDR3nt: TGTGCCTGGGTTTTTACGGGGACAGATACGCAGTATTTT

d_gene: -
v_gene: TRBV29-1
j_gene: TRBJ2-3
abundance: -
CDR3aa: CSVERLDTQYF
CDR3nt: TGCAGCGTTGAACGCCTGGATACGCAGTATTTT

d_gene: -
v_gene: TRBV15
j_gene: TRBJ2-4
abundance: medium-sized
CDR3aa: CATSRDKLDIQYF
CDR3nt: TGTGCCACCAGCAGAGATAAGCTGGACATTCAGTACTTC

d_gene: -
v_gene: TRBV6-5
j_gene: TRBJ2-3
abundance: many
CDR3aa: CASSISGSTSTDTQYF
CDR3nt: TGTGCCAGCAGTATTAGCGGCAGCACTAGCACAGATACGCAGTATTTT

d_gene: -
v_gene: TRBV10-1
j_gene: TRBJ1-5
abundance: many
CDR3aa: CASSRGHNQPQHF
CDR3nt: TGCGCCAGTTCCAGGGGCCACAATCAGCCCCAGCATTTT

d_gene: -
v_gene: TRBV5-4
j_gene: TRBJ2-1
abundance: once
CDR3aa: CATTTRRAYNEQFF
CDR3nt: TGTGCCACCACAACTAGACGTGCTTACAATGAGCAGTTCTTC

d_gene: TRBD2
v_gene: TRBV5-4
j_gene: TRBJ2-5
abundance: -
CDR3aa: CASSSGGQETQYF
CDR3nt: TGTGCCAGCAGCTCGGGGGGGCAAGAGACCCAGTACTTC

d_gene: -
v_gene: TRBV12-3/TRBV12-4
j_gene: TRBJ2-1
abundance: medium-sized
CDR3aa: CASSGVSSYNEQFF
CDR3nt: TGTGCCAGCTCGGGGGTGAGCTCCTACAATGAGCAGTTCTTC

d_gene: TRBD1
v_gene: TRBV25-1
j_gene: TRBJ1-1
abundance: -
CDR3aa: CASNRGEDTEAFF
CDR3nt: TGTGCCAGCAACAGGGGGGAGGACACTGAAGCTTTCTTT